These 32 T cell receptor beta chains share one sample of origin, sequenced in a study of T cell repertoires in cytomegalovirus infection (dated by TCRdb to between 2017 and 2020). Per the publication, the treatment or condition label means: in vitro stimulation with specific CMV peptide epitopes to enrich CMV-specific T cells. Which antigens these TCRs recognize remains unknown. Instrument on record: Illumina HiSeq 1500. TCRdb took the public reads, trimmed them with fastp at Q25, ran MiXCR for clone calling and kept in-frame beta chains. Rows are combined by CDR3 protein, so each entry shows the most common genes and DNA. Within this sample are 100,000 to 150,000 distinct CDR3 sequences, with roughly a third of them counted one time only. In total, the top ten clones hold about 54% of the sample. This sample comprised CD8+ T cells from cultured PBMCs, obtained from culture after CMV antigen stimulation. These receptors originate from a human donor in good health (CMV status not recorded). Some clones in this sample may be carry-over from other donors' samples.

This clonotype has just a few counts. The chain carries TRBV7-9 and TRBJ2-7; 9 bases agree with TRBD1. Looked up from germline, CDR1 is SEHNR and CDR2 is FQNEAQ (reference sequence). V shed 5 bases, J shed 9 bases, and the junction held 14 bases outside the gene matches. The CDR3 is 15 amino acids. In DNA form, the CDR3 reads TGTGCCAGCAGCCCTAGGACAGGGGAGGATTTAGGGCAGTACTTC. Amino acid sequence: CASSPRTGEDLGQYF.

The rearrangement uses TRBV20-1 and TRBJ2-7; no clear D. The V end lost 3 bases, the J end lost 0 bases, and 12 bases lay between the germline ends. Germline assignment: CDR1 DFQATT and CDR2 SNEGSKA (reference sequence). This CDR3 has 14 residues. The DNA for the CDR3 is TGCAGTGCTAGCAGCACAGCCGTCTCCTACGAGCAGTACTTC. Translating gives CSASSTAVSYEQYF.

The V and J genes are TRBV7-2 and TRBJ2-5, with D possibly TRBD2 on 5 matching bases. This CDR3 is built from 18 residues. Per the germline V gene, CDR1 is SGHTA and CDR2 is FQGNSA. V lost 0 bases and J lost 3, with 20 bases in between. The CDR3 coding sequence is TGTGCCAGCAGCTTAGCGCCGGCTAGCTACCAGCTGAAAGAGACCCAGTACTTC. Protein sequence: CASSLAPASYQLKETQYF.

The chain recombines TRBV20-1 with TRBJ2-5, with D unresolved. The ends were cut back, 6 bases at V and 2 bases at J, with 4 bases in the middle. This CDR3 spans 10 amino acids. Looked up from germline, CDR1 is DFQATT and CDR2 is SNEGSKA (reference sequence). CDR3 loop: CSAVQETQYF. CDR3 sequence (DNA): TGCAGTGCCGTACAAGAGACCCAGTACTTC.

This chain joins TRBV2 and TRBJ2-7, with 7 bases that match TRBD1. Germline-derived CDR1 and CDR2 are SNHLY and FYNNEI. CDR3 length equals 14 residues. The V and J ends lost 8 bases and 0 bases, in that order; junction bases with no gene match: 7. The CDR3 bases are TGTGCCAGCGAAACCGGGACAGCCTCCTACGAGCAGTACTTC. Translated: CASETGTASYEQYF.

In its sample, this clonotype was seen a few times. This chain links TRBV28 with TRBJ2-5; TRBD2 is a possible D gene (5 bases). Germline CDR1 is MDHEN and CDR2 is SYDVKM. This CDR3 is built from 13 residues. V lost 1 base to trimming and J lost 5 bases, with 8 bases between them. The CDR3 loop reads CASSLSGSETQYF. As DNA, the CDR3 is TGTGCCAGCAGTTTATCGGGATCTGAGACCCAGTACTTC.

The sample holds a few counts of this clonotype. The rearrangement uses TRBV7-9 and TRBJ2-2, with D maybe TRBD1 (6 bases). With 5 bases removed from V and 5 bases from J, the gap between germline ends came to 12 bases. The CDR3 length is 14 residues. From germline, CDR1 is SEHNR and CDR2 FQNEAQ (reference sequence). The CDR3 DNA reads as TGTGCCAGCAGCCCCCGACAGGCGACCGGGGAGCTGTTTTTT. Its protein is CASSPRQATGELFF.

V and J are TRBV7-8 and TRBJ1-5; 8 nucleotides match TRBD1. The CDR3 spans 16 residues. V gave up 11 bases and J gave up 8 bases; unmatched junction bases: 20. Per germline, CDR1 SGHVS and CDR2 FQNEAQ. The CDR3 spells CADSLMTGDLWKPQHF. As DNA, the CDR3 is TGTGCCGACAGCCTAATGACAGGGGACCTCTGGAAGCCCCAGCATTTT.

This clonotype was seen only a few times. The rearrangement joins TRBV27 to TRBJ1-4; D is ambiguous. The germline V and J ends were trimmed by 0 bases and 5 bases, with 10 bases remaining between them. Germline V gene data show CDR1 as MNHEY and CDR2 as SMNVEV (reference sequence). The length of the CDR3 is 15 residues. For the CDR3, the DNA is TGTGCCAGCAGTTTATCCGAGGCGTTGAATGAAAAACTGTTTTTT. Its protein product is CASSLSEALNEKLFF.

The chain uses TRBV4-3 and TRBJ2-2; no clear D. Per the germline V gene, CDR1 is LGHNA and CDR2 is YSLEER. Trimming removed 0 bases from V and 8 bases from J, with 16 bases in between. This CDR3 contains 16 residues. In DNA form, the CDR3 reads TGCGCCAGCAGCCAAGATTGGTCCGGGCTAGGAGGGGAGCTGTTTTTT. This translates into CASSQDWSGLGGELFF.

This clonotype was seen more than once but under ten times. The rearrangement joins TRBV12-3 or TRBV12-4 to TRBJ1-3; possible D gene TRBD1, 6 bases. V gave up 7 bases and J gave up 2 bases, with 30 bases separating them. The CDR3 is made up of 20 amino acids. As DNA, the CDR3 is TGTGCCAGCAACTCAGAAATGCGGGCAGGGGAAGTTGACCCTGGAAACACCATATATTTT. It specifies CASNSEMRAGEVDPGNTIYF.

This clonotype was detected only a few times. The chain recombines TRBV7-9 with TRBJ1-2; TRBD1 matches at 10 bases. V lost 3 bases and J lost 6; bases outside the gene matches: 13. Germline CDR1 SEHNR, CDR2 FQNEAQ (reference sequence). This CDR3 comprises 17 residues. This CDR3 reads CASSFGLGDRGRNGYTF. The CDR3 nucleotides read TGTGCCAGCAGCTTCGGTCTCGGGGACAGGGGTCGAAATGGCTACACCTTC.

Only a few counts were recorded for this clonotype. This rearrangement joins TRBV12-3 or TRBV12-4 to TRBJ1-5; tentatively, D is TRBD1 (5 bases). The CDR3 consists of 14 residues. V dropped 7 bases and J dropped 4 bases, with 14 bases sitting between them. CDR3 amino acids: CASNPGHVNQPQHF. The CDR3 bases are TGTGCCAGCAATCCCGGACACGTTAATCAGCCCCAGCATTTT.

The chain combines TRBV4-2 with TRBJ2-7; D may be TRBD1 (6 bases). From germline, CDR1 is LGHNA and CDR2 YNFKEQ. There are 16 residues in the CDR3. Trimming took 0 bases from V and 4 from J, leaving 16 bases between them. The CDR3 here is CASSQDKQGVPYEQYF. CDR3 sequence (DNA): TGTGCCAGCAGCCAAGATAAACAGGGTGTTCCGTACGAGCAGTACTTC.

The V gene is TRBV6-6, the J gene TRBJ2-7; D is undetermined. The CDR3 is 14 residues long. The germline V and J ends were trimmed by 0 bases and 3 bases, with 9 bases remaining between them. The germline gives CDR1 MNHNY, CDR2 SVGAGI (reference sequence). Here the CDR3 DNA reads TGTGCCAGCAGTTACTCGCCGGAGAACTACGAGCAGTACTTC. This gives the protein CASSYSPENYEQYF.

The chain uses TRBV7-6 and TRBJ2-7; 9 bases are a match to TRBD2. Germline-derived CDR1 and CDR2 are SGHVS and FNYEAQ. This CDR3 comprises 15 residues. V dropped 4 bases and J dropped 2; count of bases not matched to a gene: 6. CDR3 in amino acids: CASSSTSGLAYEQYF. The CDR3 DNA is TGTGCCAGCAGCTCCACTAGCGGGCTAGCCTACGAGCAGTACTTC.

The V and J genes are TRBV7-2 and TRBJ1-2; D gene uncertain. Germline V gene data show CDR1 as SGHTA and CDR2 as FQGNSA. Trimming removed 8 bases at V and 1 base at J, with 14 bases between. This CDR3 contains 14 residues. CDR3 DNA sequence: TGTGCCAGCGGATACCCGCGGGGTAACTATGGCTACACCTTC. Its protein product is CASGYPRGNYGYTF.

This clonotype was counted a few times. The chain couples TRBV4-1 to TRBJ2-1, with a weak D call TRBD2 (6 bases). The CDR3 consists of 16 residues. Germline loops: CDR1 MGHRA, CDR2 YSYEKL. V was cut by 0 bases and J by 0 bases, with 9 bases left in between. As DNA, the CDR3 is TGCGCCAGCAGCCAAGATGGAGGGATCTCCTACAATGAGCAGTTCTTC. Translated, it gives CASSQDGGISYNEQFF.

This clonotype was seen more than once but under ten times. V usage is TRBV12-3 or TRBV12-4 and J usage is TRBJ2-3; the D gene is possibly TRBD2 (6 bases). The CDR3 is 16 amino acids. The V end was cut by 5 bases, the J end by 3 bases, with 18 bases between. CDR3 nucleotides: TGTGCCAGCAGTGGCCCCCAGGAGGGGTGGACAGATACGCAGTATTTT. Translating gives CASSGPQEGWTDTQYF.

This clonotype has a handful of counts. Here the CDR3 DNA reads TGTGCCAGCAGTTACTCCACGGTCCGGGCCTCGGGCGAGCAGTACTTC. Its protein is CASSYSTVRASGEQYF. This chain joins TRBV6-5 and TRBJ2-7; no firm D call. CDR1 is MNHEY and CDR2 is SVGAGI in the germline V gene. The V gene lost 0 bases and the J gene lost 6 bases, with 18 bases spanning the gap. The CDR3 has 16 residues.

The V call is TRBV19, the J call TRBJ2-7; D possibly corresponds to TRBD1 (6 bases). Germline V gives CDR1 LNHDA, CDR2 SQIVND (reference sequence). Trimming left V 10 bases short and J 3 bases short, with 22 bases between. The CDR3 covers 15 residues. CDR3 in amino acids: CATKGLQQGNYEQYF. For the CDR3, the DNA is TGTGCCACCAAAGGCCTTCAACAGGGAAACTACGAGCAGTACTTC. Looking up the rest from reference TRBV19 and TRBJ2-7 gives the full variable domain: DGGITQSPKYLFRKEGQNVTLSCEQNLNHDAMYWYRQDPGQGLRLIYYSQIVNDFQKGDIAEGYSVSREKKESFPLTVTSAQKNPTAFYLCATKGLQQGNYEQYFGPGTRLTVT.

The rearrangement joins TRBV7-6 to TRBJ1-6; a weak D match, TRBD1 (5 bases). The CDR3 spans 15 residues. Germline V gene lookup returns CDR1 SGHVS and CDR2 FNYEAQ. Trimming cost V 5 bases and J 6 bases, with 14 bases left between them. DNA of the CDR3: TGTGCCAGCAGCCCATGGGCAGGGCCTAATTCACCCCTCCACTTT. This translates into CASSPWAGPNSPLHF.

The rearrangement links TRBV4-1 to TRBJ2-7; 8 nucleotides line up with TRBD2. This CDR3 comprises 16 residues. Germline values: CDR1 MGHRA, CDR2 YSYEKL. Trimming took 4 bases from V and 5 from J; bases not matched to a gene: 13. CDR3 coding DNA: TGCGCCAGCAGCCCCGCGCGGCGCGGGGGGTCGGACGAGCAGTACTTC. It specifies CASSPARRGGSDEQYF.

The chain recombines TRBV6-8 with TRBJ2-3, with D perhaps matching TRBD1 (6 bases). This CDR3 is 16 amino acids long. Germline loops: CDR1 MNHGY, CDR2 SAAAGT. Trimming stripped 5 bases from V and 2 bases from J, with 17 bases between. For the CDR3, the DNA is TGTGCCAGCAGTCCACAACCCGGACAGTCCACAGATACGCAGTATTTT. Its protein is CASSPQPGQSTDTQYF.

The chain is built from TRBV2 and TRBJ2-2; the match to TRBD1 covers 9 bases. The V segment lost 7 bases and the J segment 0 bases; nucleotides outside the gene matches: 3. CDR3 length: 15 amino acids. Germline V lookup: CDR1 SNHLY, CDR2 FYNNEI. CDR3: CASTGQGTNTGELFF. The CDR3 nucleotides read TGTGCCAGCACAGGACAGGGGACGAACACCGGGGAGCTGTTTTTT.

This clonotype was seen a handful of times. CDR3 in DNA: TGTGCCAGCAGCGTACTAGTTAGCTCCTACAATGAGCAGTTCTTC. This sequence encodes CASSVLVSSYNEQFF. The V gene is TRBV7-2, the J gene TRBJ2-1; weak D call: TRBD2 (5 bases). This CDR3 contains 15 residues. V gave up 5 bases and J gave up 0 bases, with 11 bases separating them. Germline assignment: CDR1 SGHTA and CDR2 FQGNSA.

The gene calls are TRBV5-1 and TRBJ1-1; 8 bases line up with TRBD1. Losses at the gene ends were 4 bases for V and 0 bases for J; bases not matched to a gene: 11. Germline lookup yields CDR1 SGHRS and CDR2 YFSETQ. This CDR3 has 17 residues. CDR3 in amino acids: CASSLPATGGMNTEAFF. As DNA, the CDR3 is TGCGCCAGCAGCCTACCAGCAACAGGGGGGATGAACACTGAAGCTTTCTTT.

The rearrangement uses TRBV4-1 and TRBJ2-3; D possibly matches TRBD1 or TRBD2 (6 bases each). V gave up 1 base and J gave up 2 bases, with 19 bases separating them. Germline assignment: CDR1 MGHRA and CDR2 YSYEKL. The CDR3 length is 18 residues. For the CDR3, the DNA is TGCGCCAGCAGCCAAGTAGTAGTCCGGGGGCCTAACACAGATACGCAGTATTTT. It is translated as CASSQVVVRGPNTDTQYF.

The chain has TRBV27 and TRBJ1-1; D perhaps matches TRBD1 (6 bases). The V gene lost 5 bases and the J gene lost 5 bases, with 15 bases spanning the gap. The germline gives CDR1 MNHEY, CDR2 SMNVEV (reference sequence). CDR3 size: 14 residues. The CDR3 coding sequence is TGTGCCAGCAGTATCGGGGGGGCTGGGACTGAAGCTTTCTTT. This sequence encodes CASSIGGAGTEAFF.

This chain links TRBV7-9 with TRBJ2-1, with a weak D call TRBD1 (6 bases). The V end lost 5 bases, the J end lost 5 bases, and 13 bases lay between the germline ends. The CDR3 covers 14 residues. CDR1 and CDR2 from the germline V gene are SEHNR and FQNEAQ (reference sequence). The CDR3 region has the DNA TGTGCCAGCAGCAGACAGGTTAACCACAATGAGCAGTTCTTC. It codes for CASSRQVNHNEQFF.

In DNA, the CDR3 is TGTGCCAGCAGCGGTGATCGCACAGATACGCAGTATTTT. Its protein is CASSGDRTDTQYF. The chain combines TRBV5-6 with TRBJ2-3; D gene uncertain. The germline V gene has CDR1 SGHDT and CDR2 YYEEEE. This CDR3 comprises 13 residues. V was trimmed by 4 bases and J by 1 base, leaving 7 bases between them.

The sample holds a few counts of this clonotype. The chain links TRBV4-1 to TRBJ2-3, with 9 bases aligning to TRBD2. Trimming took 5 bases from V and 2 from J; bases not matched to a gene: 8. This CDR3 comprises 16 residues. Germline-derived CDR1 and CDR2 are MGHRA and YSYEKL. The CDR3 spells CASSSSGAENTDTQYF. CDR3 nucleotide sequence: TGCGCCAGCAGCTCTAGCGGGGCAGAAAACACAGATACGCAGTATTTT.